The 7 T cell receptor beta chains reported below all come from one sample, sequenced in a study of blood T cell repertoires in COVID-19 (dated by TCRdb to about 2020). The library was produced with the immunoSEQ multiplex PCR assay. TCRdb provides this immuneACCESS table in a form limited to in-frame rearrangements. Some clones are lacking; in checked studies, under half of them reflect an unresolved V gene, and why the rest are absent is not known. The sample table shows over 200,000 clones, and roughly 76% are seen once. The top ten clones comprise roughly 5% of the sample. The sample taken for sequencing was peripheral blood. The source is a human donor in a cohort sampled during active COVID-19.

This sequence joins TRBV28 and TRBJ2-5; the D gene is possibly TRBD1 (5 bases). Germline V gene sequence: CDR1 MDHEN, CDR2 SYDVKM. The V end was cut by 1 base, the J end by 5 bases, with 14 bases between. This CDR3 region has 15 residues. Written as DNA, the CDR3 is TGTGCCAGCAGTTTATCCCCAGGGAATCTGGAGACCCAGTACTTC. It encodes CASSLSPGNLETQYF. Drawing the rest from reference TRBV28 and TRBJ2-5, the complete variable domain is DVKVTQSSRYLVKRTGEKVFLECVQDMDHENMFWYRQDPGLGLRLIYFSYDVKMKEKGDIPEGYSVSREKKERFSLILESASTNQTSMYLCASSLSPGNLETQYFGPGTRLLVL.

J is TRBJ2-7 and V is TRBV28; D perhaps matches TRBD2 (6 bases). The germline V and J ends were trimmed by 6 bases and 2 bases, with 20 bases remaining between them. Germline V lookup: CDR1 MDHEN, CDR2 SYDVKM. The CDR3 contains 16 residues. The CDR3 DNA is TGTGCCAGCAGCGGACCCGGGAGTATTGCTACCTACGAGCAGTACTTC. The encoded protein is CASSGPGSIATYEQYF. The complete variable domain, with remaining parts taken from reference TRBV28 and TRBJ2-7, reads DVKVTQSSRYLVKRTGEKVFLECVQDMDHENMFWYRQDPGLGLRLIYFSYDVKMKEKGDIPEGYSVSREKKERFSLILESASTNQTSMYLCASSGPGSIATYEQYFGPGTRLTVT.

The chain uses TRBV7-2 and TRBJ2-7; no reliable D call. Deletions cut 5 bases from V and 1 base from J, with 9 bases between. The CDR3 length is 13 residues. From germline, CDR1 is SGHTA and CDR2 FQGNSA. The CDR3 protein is CASSPLGSYEQYF. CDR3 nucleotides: TGTGCCAGCAGCCCCCTCGGGTCCTACGAGCAGTACTTC.

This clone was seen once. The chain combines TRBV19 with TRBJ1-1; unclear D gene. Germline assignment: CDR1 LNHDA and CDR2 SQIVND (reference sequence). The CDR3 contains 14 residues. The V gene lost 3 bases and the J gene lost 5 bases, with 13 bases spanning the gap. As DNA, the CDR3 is TGTGCCAGTAGTATGTCAGGTGGAAGGACTGAAGCTTTCTTT. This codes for CASSMSGGRTEAFF.

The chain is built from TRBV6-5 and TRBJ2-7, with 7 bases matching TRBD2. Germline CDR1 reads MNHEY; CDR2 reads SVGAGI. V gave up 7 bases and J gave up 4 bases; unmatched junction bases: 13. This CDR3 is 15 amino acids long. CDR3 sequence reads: CASTEWGGSAYEQYF. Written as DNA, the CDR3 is TGTGCCAGCACCGAGTGGGGCGGGAGTGCGTACGAGCAGTACTTC.

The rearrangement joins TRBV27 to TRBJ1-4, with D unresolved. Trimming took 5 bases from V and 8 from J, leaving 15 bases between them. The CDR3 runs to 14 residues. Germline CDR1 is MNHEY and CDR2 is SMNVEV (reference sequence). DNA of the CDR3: TGTGCCAGCAGTCCGATGACTACGGAGGAAAAACTGTTTTTT. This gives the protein CASSPMTTEEKLFF. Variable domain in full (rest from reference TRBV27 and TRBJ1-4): EAQVTQNPRYLITVTGKKLTVTCSQNMNHEYMSWYRQDPGLGLRQIYYSMNVEVTDKGDVPEGYKVSRKEKRNFPLILESPSPNQTSLYFCASSPMTTEEKLFFGSGTQLSVL.

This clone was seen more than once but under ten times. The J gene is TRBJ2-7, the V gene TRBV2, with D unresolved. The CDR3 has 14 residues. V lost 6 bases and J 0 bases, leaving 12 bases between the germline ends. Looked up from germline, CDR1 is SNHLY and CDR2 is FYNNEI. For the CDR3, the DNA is TGTGCCAGCAGCGAGACAAGCCGCTCCTACGAGCAGTACTTC. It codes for CASSETSRSYEQYF. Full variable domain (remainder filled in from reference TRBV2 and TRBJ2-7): EPEVTQTPSHQVTQMGQEVILRCVPISNHLYFYWYRQILGQKVEFLVSFYNNEISEKSEIFDDQFSVERPDGSNFTLKIRSTKLEDSAMYFCASSETSRSYEQYFGPGTRLTVT.